These T cell receptor beta chains were read from a single sample in a study of cytomegalovirus exposure and HLA in healthy donors. The data were produced by immunoSEQ multiplex PCR, yet TCRdb's version contains in-frame clones alone and is incomplete. The sample contains around 180,000 clones, roughly 80% of which appear only once. The sample comprised PBMCs. The receptors originated from a young man in good health and CMV-seropositive. Both conserved end residues are part of each CDR3.

J,V,CDR3
TRBJ1-1,TRBV5-4,CASRDAADRNEAFF
TRBJ2-2,TRBV27,CASSLGPDREGELFF
TRBJ1-2,TRBV11-3,CASSTRDRDGYTF
TRBJ2-1,TRBV5-1,CASSPTGLAAYNEQFF
TRBJ1-6,TRBV27,CASRMGRGANFDNSPLHF
TRBJ1-6,TRBV7-2,CASSPRGSSPLHF
TRBJ1-2,TRBV6-6,CASRDRKDNYGYTF
TRBJ2-3,TRBV6-1,CASRDSGGAADTQYF
TRBJ2-6,TRBV27,CASSPGTGAGANVLTF
TRBJ2-4,TRBV7-8,CASSLSVQNIQYF
TRBJ2-7,TRBV9,CASSVAGTGVGQYF
TRBJ2-1,TRBV5-4,CASRPGTSGGGEQFF
TRBJ1-1,TRBV19,CASRDQGYTEAFF
TRBJ2-7,TRBV6-1,CASSEGVGQGTYEQYF
TRBJ2-3,TRBV25-1,CASSGSRGLSRDTQYF
TRBJ2-3,TRBV5-5,CASSFEGNTDTQYF
TRBJ2-7,TRBV29-1,CSVVEVGGAISYEQYF
TRBJ2-7,TRBV5-6,CASSFGTLLQNF
TRBJ2-4,TRBV4-1,CASSRGQPLAKNIQYF
TRBJ1-1,TRBV7-9,CASRGQGAQTEAFF
TRBJ1-3,TRBV7-9,CASSLDLSSGNTIYF
TRBJ2-7,TRBV19,CASRVTQGAREQYF
TRBJ1-2,TRBV28,CASSLRGQGSGYTF
TRBJ2-2,TRBV29-1,CSVAAARTGELFF
TRBJ1-4,TRBV25-1,CASSEFGPPGDEKLFF
TRBJ1-4,TRBV27,CASSFHGATNEKLFF
TRBJ2-5,TRBV5-1,CASSSRQGQETQYF
TRBJ1-6,TRBV7-8,CASSLRGPVNSPLHF
TRBJ2-3,TRBV7-2,CASSLVSESDTRYF
TRBJ1-1,TRBV5-1,CASSLGPGVRTEAFF
TRBJ1-1,TRBV9,CASSVRDREDDTEAFF
TRBJ2-7,TRBV10-1,CASSETGNLYEQYF
TRBJ1-6,TRBV5-1,CASSIAGYNSPLHF
TRBJ1-4,TRBV21-1,CASSKIVGQRPNEKLFF
TRBJ1-1,TRBV2,CASSARGNTEAFF
TRBJ1-6,TRBV15,CATSSGSSYNSPLHF
TRBJ2-1,TRBV7-9,CASSFQTGLSHNEQFF
TRBJ2-3,TRBV7-8,CASSVSGTSTDTQYF
TRBJ1-1,TRBV9,CASSVGPGGTMNTEAFF
TRBJ2-2,TRBV30,CAWSVRSDTGELFF
TRBJ1-1,TRBV5-4,CASSFPGNADTEAFF
TRBJ1-2,TRBV6-1,CASSEEAGEYYGYTF
TRBJ2-5,TRBV29-1,CSVERTGQETQYF
TRBJ2-5,TRBV27,CASSLADSQETQYF
TRBJ2-2,TRBV10-1,CASSGTSGNTGELFF
TRBJ2-1,TRBV5-6,CASSFFSGQGHNEQFF
TRBJ2-5,TRBV7-3,CASSADAGGAETQYF
TRBJ2-1,TRBV5-4,CASSLGLAGVPPYNEQFF